Reported below is one TCR beta chain. This record comes from a study of cytomegalovirus exposure and HLA in healthy donors. Looked up from germline, CDR1 is SEHNR and CDR2 is FQNEAQ (reference sequence). The CDR3 consists of 13 residues. Trimming cost V 4 bases and J 14 bases; bases outside gene matches: 9. The data were produced by immunoSEQ multiplex PCR, yet TCRdb's version contains in-frame clones alone and is incomplete. Of 200,000 to 300,000 clones detected, just under 90% appear once; the ten largest clones hold 2.6%. The sequenced material came from PBMCs. This TCR was recovered from a young man in good health and CMV-seronegative. The chain has TRBV7-9 and TRBJ2-1, with 9 bases identical to TRBD2. CDR3 protein: CASSSSLAGYEFF. In nucleotides, the CDR3 is TGTGCCAGCAGCTCGTCCCTAGCGGGATATGAGTTCTTC. The full variable domain, rest sourced from reference TRBV7-9 and TRBJ2-1, is DTGVSQNPRHKITKRGQNVTFRCDPISEHNRLYWYRQTLGQGPEFLTYFQNEAQLEKSRLLSDRFSAERPKGSFSTLEIQRTEQGDSAMYLCASSSSLAGYEFFGPGTRLTVL.